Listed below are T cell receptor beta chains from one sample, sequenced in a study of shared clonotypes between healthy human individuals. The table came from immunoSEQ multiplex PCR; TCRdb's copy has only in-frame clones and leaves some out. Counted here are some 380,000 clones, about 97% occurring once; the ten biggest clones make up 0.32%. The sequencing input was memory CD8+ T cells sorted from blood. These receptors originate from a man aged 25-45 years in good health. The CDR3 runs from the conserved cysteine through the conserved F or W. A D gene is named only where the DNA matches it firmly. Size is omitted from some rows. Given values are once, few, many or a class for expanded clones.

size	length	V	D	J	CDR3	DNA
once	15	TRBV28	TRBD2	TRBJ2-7	CASSPGLAGGYEQYF	TGTGCCAGCAGTCCGGGACTAGCGGGAGGGTACGAGCAGTACTTC
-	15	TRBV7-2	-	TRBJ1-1	CASSSQQGMGTEAFF	TGTGCCAGCAGCAGCCAACAGGGAATGGGCACTGAAGCTTTCTTT
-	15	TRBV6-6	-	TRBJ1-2	CASSFYRATNYGYTF	TGTGCCAGCAGTTTTTACAGGGCCACTAACTATGGCTACACCTTC
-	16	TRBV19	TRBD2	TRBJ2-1	CASSLGTSARRNEQFF	TGTGCCAGTAGTCTCGGGACTAGCGCCCGGCGGAATGAGCAGTTCTTC
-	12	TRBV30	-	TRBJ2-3	CAWNSGPNTQYF	TGTGCCTGGAATAGCGGTCCCAATACGCAGTATTTT
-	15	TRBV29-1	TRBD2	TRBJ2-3	CSVVRTSGSTDTQYF	TGCAGCGTTGTTAGAACTAGCGGGAGCACAGATACGCAGTATTTT
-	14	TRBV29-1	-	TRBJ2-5	CSVDNGRVRETQYF	TGCAGCGTTGACAACGGGAGAGTACGAGAGACCCAGTACTTC
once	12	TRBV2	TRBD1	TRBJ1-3	CAGGTVGNTIYF	TGTGCCGGCGGGACAGTCGGAAACACCATATATTTT
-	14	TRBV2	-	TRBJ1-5	CASSEPYSNQPQHF	TGTGCCAGCAGTGAGCCCTATAGCAATCAGCCCCAGCATTTT
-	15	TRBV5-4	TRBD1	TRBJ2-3	CASSSGTDSTDTQYF	TGTGCCAGCAGCTCCGGGACAGATAGCACAGATACGCAGTATTTT
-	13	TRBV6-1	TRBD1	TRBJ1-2	CASGTGEGYGYTF	TGTGCCAGCGGGACAGGGGAAGGCTATGGCTACACCTTC
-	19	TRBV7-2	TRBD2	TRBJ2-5	CASSLSQVFLAGGKETQYF	TGTGCCAGCAGCTTAAGTCAAGTATTCCTAGCGGGAGGAAAGGAGACCCAGTACTTC
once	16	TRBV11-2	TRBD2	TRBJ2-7	CASSLRAGAPAYEQYF	TGTGCCAGCAGCTTAAGAGCGGGAGCGCCAGCCTACGAGCAGTACTTC
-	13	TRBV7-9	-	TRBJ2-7	CASSSIFSYEQYF	TGTGCCAGCAGCTCCATATTCTCCTACGAGCAGTACTTC
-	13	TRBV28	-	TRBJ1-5	CASSLYSNQPQHF	TGTGCCAGCAGCCTTTATAGCAATCAGCCCCAGCATTTT
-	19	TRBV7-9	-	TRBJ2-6	CASSLLGRGPESGANVLTF	TGTGCCAGCAGCTTATTGGGCCGGGGGCCCGAGTCTGGGGCCAACGTCCTGACTTTC
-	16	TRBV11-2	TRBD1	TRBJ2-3	CASSLDLDRGRDTQYF	TGTGCCAGCAGCTTAGATCTGGACAGGGGCAGAGATACGCAGTATTTT
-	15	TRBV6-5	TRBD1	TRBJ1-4	CASSFRGLANEKLFF	TGTGCCAGCAGTTTCAGGGGGCTGGCTAATGAAAAACTGTTTTTT
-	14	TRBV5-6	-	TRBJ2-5	CASSLDGGTETQYF	TGTGCCAGCAGCTTGGACGGCGGGACGGAGACCCAGTACTTC
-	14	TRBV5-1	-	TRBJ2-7	CASSQPRDSYEQYF	TGCGCCAGCAGCCAGCCCAGGGACTCCTACGAGCAGTACTTC
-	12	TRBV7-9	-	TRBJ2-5	CASSLQKETQYF	TGTGCCAGCAGCTTACAAAAAGAGACCCAGTACTTC
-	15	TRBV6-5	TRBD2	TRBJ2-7	CASRPSGGSHYEQYF	TGTGCCAGCAGACCGTCGGGCGGGAGTCACTACGAGCAGTACTTC
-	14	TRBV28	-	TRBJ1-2	CASRRRGAYYGYTF	TGTGCCAGCAGGCGTCGGGGTGCTTACTATGGCTACACCTTC
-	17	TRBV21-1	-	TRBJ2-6	CASSKVGPLSGANVLTF	TGTGCCAGCAGCAAAGTGGGCCCCCTCTCTGGGGCCAACGTCCTGACTTTC
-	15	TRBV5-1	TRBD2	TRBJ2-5	CASSLTAGRGETQYF	TGCGCCAGCAGCTTGACGGCGGGGAGGGGAGAGACCCAGTACTTC
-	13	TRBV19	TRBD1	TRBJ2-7	CASSAGQGYEQYF	TGTGCCAGTAGTGCCGGACAGGGCTACGAGCAGTACTTC
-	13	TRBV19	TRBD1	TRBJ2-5	CASRTGGAETQYF	TGTGCCAGTAGGACAGGGGGCGCAGAGACCCAGTACTTC
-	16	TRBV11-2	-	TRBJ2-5	CASSLDLSGPKETQYF	TGTGCCAGCAGCTTAGACCTCTCGGGACCCAAGGAGACCCAGTACTTC
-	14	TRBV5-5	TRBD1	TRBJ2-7	CASSPGQGRYEQYF	TGTGCCAGCAGCCCCGGACAGGGGCGGTACGAGCAGTACTTC
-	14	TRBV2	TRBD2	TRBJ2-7	CASSLAGLSYEQYF	TGTGCCAGCAGCTTAGCGGGTCTCTCCTACGAGCAGTACTTC
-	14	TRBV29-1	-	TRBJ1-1	CSVGVGRANTEAFF	TGCAGCGTTGGGGTAGGACGAGCGAACACTGAAGCTTTCTTT
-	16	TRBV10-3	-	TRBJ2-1	CAISVRTQEPYNEQFF	TGTGCCATCAGTGTTAGGACGCAGGAACCCTACAATGAGCAGTTCTTC
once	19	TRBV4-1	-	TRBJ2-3	CASSQDPGYRFGATDTQYF	TGCGCCAGCAGCCAAGATCCGGGGTACAGATTCGGAGCCACAGATACGCAGTATTTT
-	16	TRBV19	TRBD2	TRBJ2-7	CASSLSTSSGSYEQYF	TGTGCCAGTAGTTTGTCGACTAGCTCAGGCTCCTACGAGCAGTACTTC
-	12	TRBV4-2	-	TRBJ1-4	CASSQGYEKLFF	TGTGCCAGCAGCCAGGGATATGAAAAACTGTTTTTT
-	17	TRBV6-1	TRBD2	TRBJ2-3	CASSGSGRFIGTDTQYF	TGTGCCAGCAGTGGGAGCGGGAGGTTCATCGGCACAGATACGCAGTATTTT
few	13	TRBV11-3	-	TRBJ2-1	CASSLSAYNEQFF	TGTGCCAGCAGCTTGTCAGCTTACAATGAGCAGTTCTTC
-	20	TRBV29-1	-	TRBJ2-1	CSVVRPGSGLLSLYYNEQFF	TGCAGCGTTGTCCGTCCGGGGTCGGGCTTGTTGAGTCTCTATTACAATGAGCAGTTCTTC
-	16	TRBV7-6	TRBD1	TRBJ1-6	CASSLATQGANSPLHF	TGTGCCAGCAGCTTAGCGACACAGGGGGCGAATTCACCCCTCCACTTT
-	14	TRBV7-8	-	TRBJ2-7	CASSLDAVSYEQYF	TGTGCCAGCAGCTTAGATGCGGTCTCCTACGAGCAGTACTTC
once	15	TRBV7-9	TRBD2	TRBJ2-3	CASSSIRGRTDTQYF	TGTGCCAGCAGCTCAATTCGCGGGAGAACAGATACGCAGTATTTT
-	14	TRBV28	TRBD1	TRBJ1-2	CASRVDRGLGGYTF	TGTGCCAGCAGGGTTGACAGGGGGCTCGGGGGCTACACCTTC
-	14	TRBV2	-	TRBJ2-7	CASRRAGQTYEQYF	TGTGCCAGCAGACGCGCCGGACAGACATACGAGCAGTACTTC
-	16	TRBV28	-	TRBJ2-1	CASSLRQGGAYNEQFF	TGTGCCAGCAGTTTACGTCAGGGGGGAGCCTACAATGAGCAGTTCTTC
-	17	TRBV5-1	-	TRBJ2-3	CASSFGAGRRVTDTQYF	TGCGCCAGCAGCTTTGGGGCGGGCCGAAGAGTAACAGATACGCAGTATTTT
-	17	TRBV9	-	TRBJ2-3	CASSVAISGSRTDTQYF	TGTGCCAGCAGCGTTGCAATTAGCGGCTCCCGCACAGATACGCAGTATTTT
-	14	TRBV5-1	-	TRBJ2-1	CASSLALINGEQFF	TGCGCCAGCAGCTTGGCCCTGATAAATGGTGAGCAGTTCTTC
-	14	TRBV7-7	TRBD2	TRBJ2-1	CASSLAGGYNEQFF	TGTGCTAGCAGCTTAGCGGGCGGCTACAATGAGCAGTTCTTC
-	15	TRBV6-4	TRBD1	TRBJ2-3	CASSDSTGGPDTQYF	TGTGCCAGCAGTGACTCAACAGGGGGCCCAGATACGCAGTATTTT
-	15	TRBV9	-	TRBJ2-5	CASSVATSSRETQYF	TGTGCCAGCAGCGTAGCTACTAGTAGTAGGGAGACCCAGTACTTC
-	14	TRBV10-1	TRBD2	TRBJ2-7	CASHGSRGAGEQYF	TGCGCCAGCCACGGTTCGCGGGGGGCGGGAGAGCAGTACTTC
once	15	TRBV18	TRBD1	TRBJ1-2	CASSPGQGANYGYTF	TGTGCCAGCTCACCGGGACAGGGGGCGAACTATGGCTACACCTTC
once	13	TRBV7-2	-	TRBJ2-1	CASSSYSVNEQFF	TGTGCCAGCAGCAGCTACTCAGTCAATGAGCAGTTCTTC
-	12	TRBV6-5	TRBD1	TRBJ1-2	CASKRQGNGYTF	TGTGCCAGCAAGAGACAGGGCAATGGCTACACCTTC
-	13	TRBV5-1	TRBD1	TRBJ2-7	CASSQTTGYEQYF	TGCGCCAGCAGCCAAACGACAGGGTACGAGCAGTACTTC
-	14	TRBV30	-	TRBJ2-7	CAWSIKTYTYEQYF	TGTGCCTGGAGCATAAAGACTTACACCTACGAGCAGTACTTC
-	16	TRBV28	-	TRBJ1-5	CASSLLVARGGQPQHF	TGTGCCAGCAGTTTATTGGTGGCCAGGGGTGGTCAGCCCCAGCATTTT
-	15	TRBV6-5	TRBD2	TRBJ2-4	CATQTSGMAKNIQYF	TGTGCCACCCAGACTAGCGGGATGGCCAAAAACATTCAGTACTTC